The next 29 T cell receptor beta chains were all read from a single sample in a study of cytomegalovirus exposure and HLA in healthy donors. The PCR had 60 Vbeta and 13 Jbeta primers. Data came from immunoSEQ multiplex PCR; TCRdb stores just in-frame clones and leaves some out. The sample records around 140,000 clones, 75% to 90% being singletons. The source material was PBMCs. These receptors were collected from a man aged 35 to 55 in good health and CMV-seronegative.

The gene calls are TRBV29-1 and TRBJ2-1; 11 nucleotides align to TRBD2. The CDR3 is 16 residues long. Germline V CDR1 and CDR2: SQVTM, ANQGSEA. V shed 5 bases and J 3 bases; nucleotides not matched to a gene: 9. The CDR3 bases are TGCAGCGTTTCGGGGACTAGCGGTCGTTTCTACAATGAGCAGTTCTTC. It codes for CSVSGTSGRFYNEQFF.

The genes are TRBV11-1 and TRBJ2-2; D is perhaps TRBD1 (5 bases). Germline V gene lookup returns CDR1 SGHAT and CDR2 FQDESV (reference sequence). CDR3 length: 14 residues. V gave up 2 bases and J gave up 8 bases, with 12 bases separating them. CDR3 sequence reads: CASSLSQGTGELFF. The CDR3, as DNA: TGTGCCAGCAGCTTATCGCAGGGAACTGGGGAGCTGTTTTTT.

V is TRBV6-4 and J is TRBJ1-1; 7 bases align to TRBD1. The V gene end was trimmed by 7 bases and the J gene end by 2 bases; junction bases not matched to a gene: 10. This CDR3 region has 15 residues. CDR1 and CDR2 (germline): MRHNA, SNTAGT. CDR3 bases: TGTGCCAGCAAGGAGGAAGGGGGCCTCAACACTGAAGCTTTCTTT. This gives the protein CASKEEGGLNTEAFF.

This clone was found a few times. This chain joins TRBV6-5 and TRBJ2-3, with TRBD1 identical over 10 bases. V lost 5 bases to trimming and J lost 3 bases; unmatched junction nucleotides: 2. The CDR3 loop spans 14 amino acids. Germline assignment: CDR1 MNHEY and CDR2 SVGAGI. CDR3 amino acids: CASSQDRGTDTQYF. In nucleotides, the CDR3 is TGTGCCAGCAGTCAGGACAGGGGGACAGATACGCAGTATTTT.

V usage is TRBV4-3 and J usage is TRBJ2-7, with D possibly TRBD2 on 5 matching bases. This CDR3 is 13 amino acids long. Germline assignment: CDR1 LGHNA and CDR2 YSLEER. V was cut by 1 base and J by 3 bases, with 7 bases left in between. Here the CDR3 reads CASSQGAGYEQYF. In DNA form, the CDR3 reads TGCGCCAGCAGCCAAGGGGCGGGCTACGAGCAGTACTTC.

The gene calls are TRBV9 and TRBJ1-2, with 9 positions matching TRBD1. Germline values: CDR1 SGDLS, CDR2 YYNGEE. J lost 4 bases, V lost 4 bases, and 2 bases had no gene match. This CDR3 spans 13 amino acids. CDR3 sequence reads: CASSPDRGYGYTF. As DNA, the CDR3 is TGTGCCAGCAGCCCGGACAGGGGCTATGGCTACACCTTC.

The chain links TRBV9 to TRBJ1-2; weak D call: TRBD1 (5 bases). V was clipped by 2 bases and J by 6 bases, with 17 bases between them. The CDR3 runs to 15 residues. Germline V lookup: CDR1 SGDLS, CDR2 YYNGEE. The CDR3 DNA sequence: TGTGCCAGCAGCGTTGCCTCCAGGGCTGGAGATGGCTACACCTTC. Protein sequence: CASSVASRAGDGYTF.

This clone appeared a few times. The V call is TRBV9, the J call TRBJ2-7, with D possibly TRBD2 on 5 matching bases. The CDR3 is 14 residues long. Germline V gene sequence: CDR1 SGDLS, CDR2 YYNGEE. Trimming cost V 1 base and J 6 bases, with 14 bases left between them. CDR3 amino acids: CASSVFEDRGEQYF. CDR3 in DNA: TGTGCCAGCAGCGTATTCGAGGACCGGGGCGAGCAGTACTTC.

The chain is built from TRBV6-5 and TRBJ1-5, with no clear D. Germline lookup yields CDR1 MNHEY and CDR2 SVGAGI. The CDR3 runs 13 residues. V was pared by 4 bases and J by 3 bases, with 7 bases between. The CDR3 region is CASSWQNNQPQHF. The CDR3 region has the DNA TGTGCCAGCAGTTGGCAGAACAATCAGCCCCAGCATTTT.

The J gene is TRBJ2-7, the V gene TRBV9; D is possibly TRBD1 (5 bases). The CDR3 is 15 amino acids. Trimming shortened V by 0 bases and J by 1 base, and 11 bases separated the two germline ends. The germline CDR1 and CDR2 sequences are SGDLS and YYNGEE. CDR3 in amino acids: CASSVETVGSYEQYF. The CDR3 DNA is TGTGCCAGCAGCGTAGAGACAGTCGGGTCCTACGAGCAGTACTTC.

The gene calls are TRBV5-4 and TRBJ1-6, with D possibly TRBD1 on 5 matching bases. CDR1 is SGHNT, CDR2 YYREEE, per germline (reference sequence). Trimming cost V 4 bases and J 10 bases, with 18 bases left between them. The CDR3 length is 15 residues. CDR3 region: CASSPRQIAQSPLHF. CDR3 DNA: TGTGCCAGCAGCCCTCGACAGATCGCCCAATCACCCCTCCACTTT.

The chain recombines TRBV28 with TRBJ2-5; 7 nucleotides align to TRBD1. The germline V gene encodes CDR1 MDHEN and CDR2 SYDVKM. The J segment lost 1 base and the V segment lost 2 bases, leaving 10 bases of the junction unmatched. This CDR3 comprises 17 residues. DNA of the CDR3: TGTGCCAGCAGTTTAAGCCCAGCGACAGGGCCCCAAGAGACCCAGTACTTC. Translating gives CASSLSPATGPQETQYF.

The V and J genes are TRBV21-1 and TRBJ2-7; TRBD2, the table's D call, was not compared with the DNA. TRBV21-1 corresponds to a pseudogene. The CDR3 sequence is 15 residues long. The CDR3: CASSLGGASIYEQYF. The CDR3 DNA reads TGTGCCAGCAGCCTGGGCGGGGCTTCAATTTACGAGCAGTACTTC.

This clone was seen a single time. The J gene is TRBJ1-1, the V gene TRBV27; 7 positions agree with TRBD1. Per germline, CDR1 MNHEY and CDR2 SMNVEV (reference sequence). The CDR3 is 13 amino acids. V shed 5 bases, J shed 5 bases, and the junction held 5 bases outside the gene matches. In DNA form, the CDR3 reads TGTGCCAGCAGTAACCGACAGGGAACTGAAGCTTTCTTT. Its translation is CASSNRQGTEAFF.

The V gene is TRBV30, the J gene TRBJ1-4; D gene ambiguous. This CDR3 has 15 amino acids. CDR1 is GTSNPN and CDR2 is SVGIG in the germline V gene (reference sequence). Trimming cost V 0 bases and J 0 bases, with 8 bases left between them. CDR3 bases: TGTGCCTGGAGTGTGCGAGGATCAACTAATGAAAAACTGTTTTTT. It specifies CAWSVRGSTNEKLFF.

The V gene is TRBV21-1, the J gene TRBJ2-5; the table's D call of TRBD1 was not tested on the DNA. TRBV21-1 is a listed pseudogene. CDR3 size: 13 residues. Written as DNA, the CDR3 is TGTGCCAGCAGCAACGACAGGGGCAAGACCCAGTACTTC. Protein sequence: CASSNDRGKTQYF.

Turning to this clone: One end of the junction is discordant with germline, which a read error may explain. This chain joins TRBV7-9 and TRBJ1-1, with 7 positions matching TRBD1. The CDR3 consists of 13 residues. CDR1 and CDR2 (germline): SEHNR, FQNEAQ (reference sequence). The DNA for the CDR3 is TGTGCCAGCAGCTTGACAGGGCGGACTGAAGCTTCCTTT. Encoded protein: CASSLTGRTEASF. The whole variable domain, filled in from reference TRBV7-9 and TRBJ1-1, reads DTGVSQNPRHKITKRGQNVTFRCDPISEHNRLYWYRQTLGQGPEFLTYFQNEAQLEKSRLLSDRFSAERPKGSFSTLEIQRTEQGDSAMYLCASSLTGRTEASFGQGTRLTVV.

The chain couples TRBV6-4 to TRBJ1-5; D is unclear. The germline V and J ends were trimmed by 9 bases and 5 bases, with 11 bases remaining between them. In germline, CDR1 is MRHNA, CDR2 SNTAGT. There are 12 residues in the CDR3. The CDR3 DNA sequence: TGTGCCAGAAACAGCTGCGATCAGCCCCAGCATTTT. This sequence encodes CARNSCDQPQHF.

The V gene is TRBV9, the J gene TRBJ2-7; D gene ambiguous. This CDR3 comprises 14 residues. Germline lookup yields CDR1 SGDLS and CDR2 YYNGEE. V was clipped by 0 bases and J by 0 bases, with 7 bases between them. The CDR3 coding sequence is TGTGCCAGCAGCGTAGCAACTGGCTCCTACGAGCAGTACTTC. This sequence encodes CASSVATGSYEQYF.

The rearrangement links TRBV7-2 to TRBJ1-2; 9 positions agree with TRBD1. CDR3 length: 14 residues. Trimming removed 3 bases from V and 2 bases from J; junction bases left unmatched: 1. CDR1 and CDR2 from the germline V gene are SGHTA and FQGNSA. In DNA form, the CDR3 reads TGTGCCAGCAGCTTCGACAGGGGGAACTATGGCTACACCTTC. Amino acid sequence: CASSFDRGNYGYTF.

The chain joins TRBV7-2 to TRBJ2-5, with D possibly TRBD1 on 5 matching bases. CDR3 length: 14 amino acids. V was cut by 1 base and J by 5 bases, with 11 bases left in between. Germline CDR1 SGHTA, CDR2 FQGNSA. The CDR3, as DNA: TGTGCCAGCAGCTTAGTTAGCCCAGGGGAGACCCAGTACTTC. It yields the protein CASSLVSPGETQYF.

The J gene is TRBJ1-4, the V gene TRBV6-1; a possible D gene is TRBD1 (5 bases). Germline V gene sequence: CDR1 MNHNS, CDR2 SASEGT. Trimming took off 5 bases at V and 0 bases at J, with 7 bases between the two ends. This CDR3 spans 14 amino acids. The CDR3 loop reads CASSQQATNEKLFF. Here the CDR3 DNA reads TGTGCCAGCAGTCAACAGGCAACTAATGAAAAACTGTTTTTT.

V gene TRBV5-6 combines with J gene TRBJ2-1, with 7 bases lining up with TRBD2. The CDR3 consists of 15 residues. Trimming at V came to 1 base and at J to 4 bases, leaving 5 bases not matched to a gene. The germline V gene has CDR1 SGHDT and CDR2 YYEEEE. This chain's CDR3 is CASSLYSGVYNEQFF. In nucleotides, the CDR3 is TGTGCCAGCAGCTTGTACAGCGGGGTATACAATGAGCAGTTCTTC.

This chain joins TRBV6-5 and TRBJ1-5; TRBD1 is a possible D gene (6 bases). The CDR3 sequence is 13 residues long. Germline CDR1 MNHEY, CDR2 SVGAGI. The V and J ends lost 6 bases and 7 bases respectively, with 13 bases between them. The CDR3 spells CASRSGQGQPQHF. Written as DNA, the CDR3 is TGTGCCAGCAGGTCGGGACAAGGACAGCCCCAGCATTTT.

There are a few counts of this clone. This chain links TRBV27 with TRBJ1-5; the match to TRBD1 covers 7 bases. This CDR3 is 14 amino acids long. V lost 5 bases, J lost 4 bases, and 5 bases stayed unmatched. Germline values: CDR1 MNHEY, CDR2 SMNVEV (reference sequence). The DNA of the CDR3 is TGTGCCAGCAGTACCGGGACAGCTAATCAGCCCCAGCATTTT. Translated, it gives CASSTGTANQPQHF.

The rearrangement uses TRBV7-3 and TRBJ2-5; D might be TRBD2 (6 bases). V lost 5 bases and J 1 base, leaving 14 bases between the germline ends. The CDR3 consists of 15 residues. Germline CDR1 reads SGHTA; CDR2 reads FQGTGA. This CDR3 reads CASSPRRGIQETQYF. For the CDR3, the DNA is TGTGCCAGCAGCCCCCGGCGGGGTATCCAAGAGACCCAGTACTTC.

V is TRBV29-1 and J is TRBJ2-2; D possibly corresponds to TRBD1 (6 bases). The V and J ends lost 6 bases and 5 bases respectively, with 19 bases between them. The length of the CDR3 is 15 residues. Germline CDR1 SQVTM, CDR2 ANQGSEA. CDR3 loop: CSVDRGRGGTGELFF. For the CDR3, the DNA is TGCAGCGTGGACCGGGGCAGGGGTGGAACCGGGGAGCTGTTTTTT.

V is TRBV5-1 and J is TRBJ2-1; 11 bases are a match to TRBD2. Trimming removed 5 bases from V and 0 bases from J; junction bases left unmatched: 4. Germline CDR1 SGHRS, CDR2 YFSETQ. This CDR3 has 16 residues. The chain's CDR3 is CASRPGLAASYNEQFF. CDR3 sequence (DNA): TGCGCCAGCAGACCGGGACTAGCGGCCTCCTACAATGAGCAGTTCTTC.

V usage is TRBV6-5 and J usage is TRBJ1-5; D is possibly TRBD1 (6 bases). V lost 5 bases and J lost 0, with 8 bases in between. There are 14 residues in the CDR3. The germline CDR1 and CDR2 sequences are MNHEY and SVGAGI. Written as DNA, the CDR3 is TGTGCCAGCAGTGACAGGATTAGCAATCAGCCCCAGCATTTT. It encodes CASSDRISNQPQHF.